This T cell receptor (beta chain) was recorded in a study of OX40 agonist ivuxolimab in advanced cancers. For the study at large: Males comprised 75% to 90% of the group, whose mean age was approximately 60 years (range about 20 to 79). Partial responses were recorded for three patients, including one with hepatocellular carcinoma and two with cutaneous melanoma.

The CDR3 sequence is 13 residues long. V was cut by 3 bases and J by 7 bases, with 9 bases left in between. Germline V gives CDR1 MGHRA, CDR2 YSYEKL. Clones were read by immunoSEQ multiplex PCR, and TCRdb kept only the in-frame ones, dropping some. The data contain about 95,000 clones, about 85% of them singletons. The rearrangement joins TRBV4-1 to TRBJ1-4, with D uncertain. The sample in question was CD4+ or CD8+ T cells sorted from blood, obtained in a trial of the OX40 agonist ivuxolimab. The clonotype was recovered from an adult with an advanced solid tumor such as melanoma, head and neck, liver or kidney cancer. The CDR3 region is CASSQSRSEKLFF. In DNA, the CDR3 is TGCGCCAGCAGCCAGTCCCGATCTGAAAAACTGTTTTTT.